Following are 13 T cell receptor beta chains from one sample sequenced in a study of blood T cells in healthy people across ages. Primers used in a second PCR of roughly 6 to 11 cycles were a sample-barcoded 5' primer and a J-beta primer mix. TCRdb redid the calling of the 5' RACE reads with MiXCR, one entry per CDR3 protein. The sample has about 1.6 million distinct CDR3 sequences, 30% to 35% seen once. Input material: blood. The receptors stem from a woman younger than 45 in good health.

This clonotype showed up many times. The chain uses TRBV20-1 and TRBJ2-1, with D hard to call. The CDR3 is made up of 13 amino acids. V lost 6 bases, J lost 10 bases, and 19 bases lay in between. Per germline, CDR1 DFQATT and CDR2 SNEGSKA (reference sequence). The CDR3, as DNA: TGCAGTGCCGAATCTTGGACGTCCCAGGAGCAGTTCTTC. Translating gives CSAESWTSQEQFF.

This clonotype has only a few counts. The V call is TRBV12-3 or TRBV12-4, the J call TRBJ2-3; TRBD2 matches 12 bases. Unmatched junction bases numbered 7, after V lost 7 bases and J lost 2 bases. This CDR3 is 16 amino acids long. Here the CDR3 reads CASTLSSGGATDTQYF. DNA for the CDR3: TGTGCCAGCACCCTCTCTAGCGGGGGGGCCACAGATACGCAGTATTTT.

As regards this clonotype: This could be a read error, since a much larger clone is one nucleotide away. The chain carries TRBV10-3 and TRBJ2-1; D may be TRBD2 (7 bases). Germline CDR1 and CDR2: ENHRY and SYGVKD. The CDR3 contains 16 residues. Between the trimmed V and J ends, which lost 3 bases and 4 bases, there was a span of 16 bases. CDR3 DNA: TGTGCCATCAGTGAAGGGGGGGCAGGGTGGTACAATGAGCAGTTCTTC. It codes for CAISEGGAGWYNEQFF.

V usage is TRBV6-5 and J usage is TRBJ2-2; D not certain. The CDR3 runs to 15 residues. Trimming stripped 5 bases from V and 4 bases from J, with 14 bases between. Germline V lookup: CDR1 MNHEY, CDR2 SVGAGI. The chain's CDR3 is CASSPTDGLTGELFF. In DNA, the CDR3 is TGTGCCAGCAGTCCTACCGACGGCCTCACCGGGGAGCTGTTTTTT.

The chain recombines TRBV27 with TRBJ2-5, with TRBD2 matching over 8 bases. This CDR3 region has 21 residues. The germline V gene has CDR1 MNHEY and CDR2 SMNVEV (reference sequence). V lost 1 base, J lost 5 bases, and 24 bases stayed unmatched. CDR3 protein: CASSLYWDLTSGSLPRETQYF. The CDR3 bases are TGTGCCAGCAGTTTATATTGGGACCTCACTAGCGGATCACTACCTAGGGAGACCCAGTACTTC.

This clonotype was recorded many times. At one end, the junction sequence differs from germline, possibly due to a read error. The rearrangement joins TRBV27 to TRBJ2-7, with 11 positions matching TRBD1. This CDR3 has 15 amino acids. Germline CDR1 reads MNHEY; CDR2 reads SMNVEV (reference sequence). CDR3 bases: TGCGCCAGCAGCCTGGGGACAGGGGGGATCTACGAGCAGTACTTC. It encodes CASSLGTGGIYEQYF.

This clonotype was seen a few times. This chain uses TRBV6-6 with TRBJ2-5, with 10 bases lining up with TRBD2. The junction had 4 bases not matched to a gene; V was cut back by 2 bases and J by 1 base. The germline V gene encodes CDR1 MNHNY and CDR2 SVGAGI (reference sequence). This CDR3 region has 16 residues. As DNA, the CDR3 is TGTGCCAGCAGTTACCCAGCGGGAGGGCCCCAAGAGACCCAGTACTTC. Protein product: CASSYPAGGPQETQYF.

CDR3 DNA sequence: TGTGCCATCCAGGGACAGGACGTCAATGAGCAGTTCTTC. Its translation: CAIQGQDVNEQFF. The V and J genes are TRBV25-1 and TRBJ2-1; 8 bases align to TRBD1. This CDR3 has 13 residues. Germline V gene lookup returns CDR1 MGHDK and CDR2 SYGVNS. V lost 10 bases, J lost 6 bases, and 8 bases stayed unmatched. Combining the CDR3 with reference TRBV25-1 and TRBJ2-1 gives the whole variable domain EADIYQTPRYLVIGTGKKITLECSQTMGHDKMYWYQQDPGMELHLIHYSYGVNSTEKGDLSSESTVSRIRTEHFPLTLESARPSHTSQYLCAIQGQDVNEQFFGPGTRLTVL.

Notes on this clonotype: One end of the junction varies from germline; a read error may be responsible. This sequence joins TRBV5-1 and TRBJ2-1, with D possibly TRBD2 on 5 matching bases. Per the germline V gene, CDR1 is SGHRS and CDR2 is YFSETQ. The CDR3 consists of 15 residues. CDR3 coding DNA: TGCGCCAGCAGTAACGGTGGGTCGGGATCAGATGAGCTGTTCTTC. This sequence encodes CASSNGGSGSDELFF.

This sequence joins TRBV2 and TRBJ2-3, with D perhaps assigned TRBD1 or TRBD2 (6 bases each). The CDR3 spans 14 residues. Trimming left V 6 bases short and J 4 bases short, with 14 bases between. The V gene's germline CDR1 is SNHLY and CDR2 FYNNEI. CDR3 residues: CASRELGGADTQYF. In DNA form, the CDR3 reads TGTGCCAGCAGGGAATTGGGGGGCGCAGATACGCAGTATTTT. Complete variable domain (other parts from reference TRBV2 and TRBJ2-3): EPEVTQTPSHQVTQMGQEVILRCVPISNHLYFYWYRQILGQKVEFLVSFYNNEISEKSEIFDDQFSVERPDGSNFTLKIRSTKLEDSAMYFCASRELGGADTQYFGPGTRLTVL.

The genes are TRBV4-1 and TRBJ2-5; 11 nucleotides align to TRBD2. CDR1 and CDR2 (germline): MGHRA, YSYEKL. The CDR3 is 16 amino acids. The J segment lost 4 bases and the V segment lost 4 bases, leaving 8 bases of the junction unmatched. CDR3 in DNA: TGCGCCAGCAGCCCACTAGCGGGAGCGGTCCTAGAGACCCAGTACTTC. Its translation: CASSPLAGAVLETQYF.

V is TRBV7-8 and J is TRBJ2-5; D call uncertain. The germline V gene has CDR1 SGHVS and CDR2 FQNEAQ. This CDR3 has 12 amino acids. Trimming removed 3 bases from V and 5 bases from J, with 7 bases in between. CDR3 protein: CASSFLFETQYF. In nucleotides, the CDR3 is TGTGCCAGCAGCTTTCTCTTTGAGACCCAGTACTTC.

The chain carries TRBV30 and TRBJ2-5, with D unresolved. Germline CDR1 is GTSNPN and CDR2 is SVGIG (reference sequence). The germline V and J ends were trimmed by 0 bases and 13 bases, with 15 bases remaining between them. The CDR3 sequence is 12 residues long. The CDR3 DNA sequence: TGTGCCTGGAGTGTACGGCTTTCCGTCCGGTACTTC. Residues: CAWSVRLSVRYF.